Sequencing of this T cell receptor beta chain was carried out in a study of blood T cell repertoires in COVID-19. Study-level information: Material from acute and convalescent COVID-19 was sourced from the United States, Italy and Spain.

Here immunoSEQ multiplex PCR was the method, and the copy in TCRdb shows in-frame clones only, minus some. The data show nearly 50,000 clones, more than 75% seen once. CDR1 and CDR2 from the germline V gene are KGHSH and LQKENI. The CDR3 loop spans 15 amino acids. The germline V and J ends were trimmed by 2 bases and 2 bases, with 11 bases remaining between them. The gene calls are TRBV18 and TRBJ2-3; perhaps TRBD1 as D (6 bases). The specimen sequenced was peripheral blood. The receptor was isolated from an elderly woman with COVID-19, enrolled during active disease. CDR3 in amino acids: CASSPATGTTDTQYF. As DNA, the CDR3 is TGTGCCAGCTCACCAGCGACAGGAACCACAGATACGCAGTATTTT.